A single sample is the source of the 3 T cell receptor beta chains below, sequenced in a study of Ad26.COV2.S vaccination and SARS-CoV-2 variants. Sequencing used immunoSEQ multiplex PCR; TCRdb keeps in-frame clones, though not all of them. The sample shows 300,000 to 400,000 clones, about 90% of them seen only once. The specimen comprised peripheral blood, sampled after recovery from COVID-19. The receptors stem from a human donor who had recovered from COVID-19.

The CDR3 reads CASSVDPGGTEAFF. Here the CDR3 DNA reads TGTGCCAGCAGCGTAGATCCAGGGGGGACTGAAGCTTTCTTT. The V gene is TRBV9, the J gene TRBJ1-1; 7 bases are a match to TRBD1. The CDR3 is 14 amino acids. CDR1 and CDR2 (germline): SGDLS, YYNGEE. Unmatched junction bases numbered 4, after V lost 0 bases and J lost 5 bases.

DNA for the CDR3: TGTGCCAGCAGCGTAAGCGCGGGGGGCCTCCAAGAGACCCAGTACTTC. Residues: CASSVSAGGLQETQYF. The chain links TRBV9 to TRBJ2-5, with TRBD2 identical over 8 bases. The J segment lost 1 base and the V segment lost 1 base, leaving 6 bases of the junction unmatched. Germline loops: CDR1 SGDLS, CDR2 YYNGEE. The CDR3 is 16 residues long.

The V gene is TRBV3-1 (or the pseudogene TRBV3-2), the J gene TRBJ1-1; perhaps TRBD1 as D (5 bases). Germline assignment: CDR1 LGHDT and CDR2 YNNKEL (reference sequence). V was shortened by 3 bases and J by 0 bases, with 11 bases between the two germline ends. This CDR3 comprises 15 residues. The CDR3, as DNA: TGTGCCAGCAGCCACCGACAGCCTATGAACACTGAAGCTTTCTTT. Translating it yields CASSHRQPMNTEAFF.